This passage covers 32 T cell receptor beta chains from one sample sequenced in a study of blood T cell repertoires in COVID-19. Generated by immunoSEQ multiplex PCR, the TCRdb table keeps only in-frame clones and is missing some. The sample consists of under 45,000 clones, around nine tenths of them appearing once. The material sequenced was peripheral blood. The origin of the receptors is a woman between 40 and 50 years old with acute or convalescent COVID-19.

V is TRBV6-5 and J is TRBJ2-7; 8 bases align to TRBD1. CDR3 length: 15 amino acids. CDR1 is MNHEY and CDR2 is SVGAGI in the germline V gene. Trimming took 6 bases from V and 3 from J; bases not matched to a gene: 10. This CDR3 reads CASRKDRGRVYEQYF. CDR3 in DNA: TGTGCCAGCAGGAAAGACAGGGGACGGGTCTACGAGCAGTACTTC.

This rearrangement joins TRBV28 to TRBJ1-5; D gene unclear. The germline V and J ends were trimmed by 5 bases and 6 bases, with 14 bases remaining between them. Germline CDR1 reads MDHEN; CDR2 reads SYDVKM. This CDR3 comprises 14 residues. CDR3 nucleotide sequence: TGTGCCAGCAGTCAGGAGGGTAAAAGTCAGCCCCAGCATTTT. Translated: CASSQEGKSQPQHF.

The J gene is TRBJ2-3, the V gene TRBV7-9; D is possibly TRBD2 (6 bases). The CDR3 consists of 14 residues. Trimming took off 2 bases at V and 0 bases at J, with 6 bases between the two ends. Looked up from germline, CDR1 is SEHNR and CDR2 is FQNEAQ (reference sequence). CDR3 nucleotide sequence: TGTGCCAGCAGCTTACGGGGGAGCACAGATACGCAGTATTTT. Its protein product is CASSLRGSTDTQYF.

The chain uses TRBV3-1 (or the pseudogene TRBV3-2) and TRBJ1-4, with TRBD1 identical over 7 bases. CDR3 length equals 15 residues. Looked up from germline, CDR1 is LGHDT and CDR2 is YNNKEL (reference sequence). The V and J ends lost 0 bases and 8 bases, in that order; junction bases with no gene match: 6. As DNA, the CDR3 is TGTGCCAGCAGCCAAGATAAGGGGGCGGGAGAAAAACTGTTTTTT. Amino acids: CASSQDKGAGEKLFF.

The rearrangement links TRBV24-1 to TRBJ2-3; 9 bases are a match to TRBD2. Germline loops: CDR1 KGHDR, CDR2 SFDVKD. The trim removed 0 bases at V and 5 bases at J, leaving 11 bases unmatched. There are 18 residues in the CDR3. The CDR3 here is CATSDLGKRGAGIDTQYF. The DNA of the CDR3 is TGTGCCACCAGTGATTTGGGCAAGCGGGGGGCCGGGATAGATACGCAGTATTTT.

The chain uses TRBV19 and TRBJ1-4, with 8 bases aligning to TRBD1. The CDR3 spans 15 residues. Germline CDR1 is LNHDA and CDR2 is SQIVND (reference sequence). J gave up 3 bases and V 11 bases, and 11 bases lay outside the gene matches. CDR3 nucleotide sequence: TGTGCCTCAAAACGGGGGGACAGGTCTAATGAAAAACTGTTTTTT. It translates to CASKRGDRSNEKLFF.

The chain has TRBV5-6 and TRBJ2-3, with TRBD2 as a possible D gene (6 bases). This CDR3 has 15 amino acids. V was cut by 0 bases and J by 5 bases, with 13 bases left in between. Looked up from germline, CDR1 is SGHDT and CDR2 is YYEEEE. DNA for the CDR3: TGTGCCAGCAGCTTGGCGGGAGAGTTCGTAGATACGCAGTATTTT. It yields the protein CASSLAGEFVDTQYF.

The genes are TRBV19 and TRBJ1-5; D not certain. The germline V and J ends were trimmed by 7 bases and 4 bases, with 17 bases remaining between them. Germline V lookup: CDR1 LNHDA, CDR2 SQIVND (reference sequence). The CDR3 is made up of 15 amino acids. For the CDR3, the DNA is TGTGCCAGTAACGACATCCGAACCCAAAATCAGCCCCAGCATTTT. Protein: CASNDIRTQNQPQHF.

The chain combines TRBV7-9 with TRBJ2-7; D is ambiguous. This CDR3 has 14 amino acids. Germline loops: CDR1 SEHNR, CDR2 FQNEAQ (reference sequence). Trimming shortened V by 5 bases and J by 0 bases, and 11 bases separated the two germline ends. CDR3 nucleotide sequence: TGTGCCAGCAGCCCTTCGGCAGGCTCCTACGAGCAGTACTTC. Translation: CASSPSAGSYEQYF. The whole variable domain, filled in from reference TRBV7-9 and TRBJ2-7, reads DTGVSQNPRHKITKRGQNVTFRCDPISEHNRLYWYRQTLGQGPEFLTYFQNEAQLEKSRLLSDRFSAERPKGSFSTLEIQRTEQGDSAMYLCASSPSAGSYEQYFGPGTRLTVT.

This sequence joins TRBV4-3 and TRBJ2-1; 11 positions match TRBD2. The V gene end was trimmed by 1 base and the J gene end by 2 bases; junction bases not matched to a gene: 7. The CDR3 sequence is 18 residues long. The germline gives CDR1 LGHNA, CDR2 YSLEER. The CDR3 nucleotides read TGCGCCAGCAGCCAAGTATTGCTAGCGGGGGGACCCTACAATGAGCAGTTCTTC. Its translation: CASSQVLLAGGPYNEQFF.

The chain carries TRBV15 and TRBJ2-7, with D maybe TRBD2 (5 bases). Between the trimmed V and J ends, which lost 5 bases and 5 bases, there was a span of 16 bases. Germline V gene data show CDR1 as LNHNV and CDR2 as YYDKDF (reference sequence). The CDR3 contains 14 residues. Here the CDR3 DNA reads TGTGCCACCAGCTCCCGTAAGACCGGGGACGAGCAGTACTTC. It translates to CATSSRKTGDEQYF.

This clone came up once. The chain joins TRBV6-6 to TRBJ1-5; 7 bases fit TRBD1. V lost 8 bases, J lost 4 bases, and 11 bases stayed unmatched. The length of the CDR3 is 15 residues. Per germline, CDR1 MNHNY and CDR2 SVGAGI (reference sequence). The CDR3 spells CASRNRGERNQPQHF. Here the CDR3 DNA reads TGTGCCAGCCGAAACAGGGGCGAAAGAAATCAGCCCCAGCATTTT.

The chain combines TRBV6-1 with TRBJ1-5, with TRBD1 matching 7 bases. The length of the CDR3 is 16 residues. Germline CDR1 and CDR2: MNHNS and SASEGT. V lost 4 bases, J lost 2 bases, and 8 bases stayed unmatched. The DNA for the CDR3 is TGTGCCAGCAGTGCACAGGGGAGTCGCCGCAATCAGCCCCAGCATTTT. Protein sequence: CASSAQGSRRNQPQHF.

The DNA for the CDR3 is TGCGCCAGCAGCCAAGGGCAGGGAGGGGAAAAACTGTTTTTT. It yields the protein CASSQGQGGEKLFF. The V gene is TRBV4-1, the J gene TRBJ1-4, with D tentatively TRBD1 (5 bases). The CDR3 consists of 14 residues. Trimming stripped 1 base from V and 8 bases from J, with 11 bases between. Germline V CDR1 and CDR2: MGHRA, YSYEKL.

The J gene is TRBJ1-5, the V gene TRBV7-9; 8 bases fit TRBD1. The CDR3 consists of 15 residues. Germline lookup yields CDR1 SEHNR and CDR2 FQNEAQ (reference sequence). V lost 5 bases to trimming and J lost 1 base; unmatched junction nucleotides: 4. CDR3 nucleotide sequence: TGTGCCAGCAGCGGACGGACAGGGAGCAATCAGCCCCAGCATTTT. Its translation is CASSGRTGSNQPQHF.

The chain employs TRBV9 and TRBJ2-3; a possible D gene is TRBD2 (5 bases). Trimming pared 4 bases from V and 5 bases from J, leaving 14 bases between. CDR1 and CDR2 from the germline V gene are SGDLS and YYNGEE. There are 14 residues in the CDR3. The DNA for the CDR3 is TGTGCCAGCAGCCTCTCCGGGAAGGTAGATACGCAGTATTTT. This translates into CASSLSGKVDTQYF.

The chain uses TRBV28 and TRBJ2-5, with D possibly TRBD2 on 5 matching bases. From germline, CDR1 is MDHEN and CDR2 SYDVKM. The ends were cut back, 5 bases at V and 0 bases at J, with 7 bases in the middle. This CDR3 region has 13 residues. CDR3 sequence reads: CASSRTYQETQYF. CDR3 DNA: TGTGCCAGCAGTAGGACTTACCAAGAGACCCAGTACTTC.

The CDR3 DNA reads TGCGCCAGCAGGCGAACCGGGACAGTAAGCACAGATACGCAGTATTTT. It is translated as CASRRTGTVSTDTQYF. The chain recombines TRBV10-2 with TRBJ2-3; 7 positions match TRBD1. The CDR3 length is 16 residues. V was pared by 6 bases and J by 0 bases, with 9 bases of the junction left unmatched. CDR1 and CDR2 (germline): WSHSY, SAAADI.

The V gene is TRBV6-5, the J gene TRBJ2-5; D not certain. Looked up from germline, CDR1 is MNHEY and CDR2 is SVGAGI. Trimming cost V 6 bases and J 1 base, with 12 bases left between them. This CDR3 region has 14 residues. As DNA, the CDR3 is TGTGCCAGCAGCATCGGTGGTACCCAAGAGACCCAGTACTTC. This codes for CASSIGGTQETQYF.

V gene TRBV30 combines with J gene TRBJ1-4; possible D gene TRBD1, 5 bases. Trimming shortened V by 6 bases and J by 2 bases, and 16 bases separated the two germline ends. Germline CDR1 reads GTSNPN; CDR2 reads SVGIG (reference sequence). This CDR3 is built from 15 residues. CDR3 in amino acids: CACSRALQTNEKLFF. CDR3 sequence (DNA): TGTGCCTGCTCCAGGGCATTGCAGACTAATGAAAAACTGTTTTTT.

This chain uses TRBV19 with TRBJ1-1; TRBD1 agrees at 9 bases. The CDR3 sequence is 15 residues long. J lost 3 bases, V lost 5 bases, and 7 bases had no gene match. Germline values: CDR1 LNHDA, CDR2 SQIVND (reference sequence). CDR3 bases: TGTGCCAGTAGTCCTGGACAGGGGCCCGACACTGAAGCTTTCTTT. Amino acids: CASSPGQGPDTEAFF.

CDR3 in amino acids: CASSSLGRQFF. The CDR3 DNA is TGTGCCAGCAGCTCCCTGGGCAGGCAGTTCTTC. The gene calls are TRBV7-9 and TRBJ2-1; D is unclear. This CDR3 is built from 11 residues. V lost 4 bases to trimming and J lost 12 bases, with 10 bases between them. From germline, CDR1 is SEHNR and CDR2 FQNEAQ (reference sequence). The full variable domain, with the rest looked up from reference TRBV7-9 and TRBJ2-1, is DTGVSQNPRHKITKRGQNVTFRCDPISEHNRLYWYRQTLGQGPEFLTYFQNEAQLEKSRLLSDRFSAERPKGSFSTLEIQRTEQGDSAMYLCASSSLGRQFFGPGTRLTVL.

This rearrangement joins TRBV6-5 to TRBJ2-6; D remains ambiguous. Trimming shortened V by 7 bases and J by 1 base, and 5 bases separated the two germline ends. Germline CDR1 and CDR2: MNHEY and SVGAGI. This CDR3 is built from 13 residues. CDR3 loop: CASILSGANVLTF. The CDR3 region has the DNA TGTGCCAGCATTTTATCTGGGGCCAACGTCCTGACTTTC.

The V and J genes are TRBV25-1 and TRBJ1-4; D perhaps matches TRBD1 (6 bases). Germline CDR1 is MGHDK and CDR2 is SYGVNS. This CDR3 has 16 amino acids. V lost 4 bases to trimming and J lost 2 bases, with 14 bases between them. The CDR3 reads CASSVGGARTNEKLFF. The CDR3 nucleotides read TGTGCCAGCAGTGTTGGGGGCGCCCGGACTAATGAAAAACTGTTTTTT.

CDR3 sequence (DNA): TGCGCCAGCAGCTTCGGGAGGAACACTGAAGCTTTCTTT. It encodes CASSFGRNTEAFF. The J gene is TRBJ1-1, the V gene TRBV5-1; the D is unclear. Trimming removed 2 bases from V and 1 base from J, with 6 bases in between. CDR1 is SGHRS, CDR2 YFSETQ, per germline. This CDR3 is 13 amino acids long.

The chain recombines TRBV20-1 with TRBJ1-2; 7 nucleotides agree with TRBD1. The CDR3 totals 13 residues. V shed 3 bases, J shed 4 bases, and the junction held 5 bases outside the gene matches. CDR1 is DFQATT and CDR2 is SNEGSKA in the germline V gene (reference sequence). CDR3 DNA sequence: TGCAGTGCTAGTCAGGGACAGTTCTATGGCTACACCTTC. The encoded protein is CSASQGQFYGYTF.

V and J are TRBV7-8 and TRBJ1-6, with D maybe TRBD1 (5 bases). Trimming shortened V by 5 bases and J by 8 bases, and 19 bases separated the two germline ends. CDR1 is SGHVS and CDR2 is FQNEAQ in the germline V gene. CDR3 length: 16 residues. CDR3 loop: CASSRGTFRLDSPLHF. The CDR3 nucleotides read TGTGCCAGCAGCCGCGGGACCTTCCGGCTGGATTCACCCCTCCACTTT.

V usage is TRBV27 and J usage is TRBJ2-7; 10 bases align to TRBD1. This CDR3 comprises 15 residues. Trimming at V came to 7 bases and at J to 4 bases, leaving 10 bases not matched to a gene. The germline CDR1 and CDR2 sequences are MNHEY and SMNVEV (reference sequence). The CDR3 bases are TGTGCCAGCACCCGGGACAGGGGCTTCTGGTACGAGCAGTACTTC. Encoded protein: CASTRDRGFWYEQYF.

The rearrangement links TRBV2 to TRBJ2-1, with 10 positions matching TRBD1. The junction had 8 bases not matched to a gene; V was cut back by 6 bases and J by 6 bases. Germline V lookup: CDR1 SNHLY, CDR2 FYNNEI. The CDR3 sequence is 15 residues long. This chain's CDR3 is CASRAGTGASNEQFF. The CDR3 DNA sequence: TGTGCCAGCAGGGCCGGGACAGGGGCCTCCAATGAGCAGTTCTTC.

This rearrangement joins TRBV3-1 (or the pseudogene TRBV3-2) to TRBJ2-2, with TRBD2 matching over 15 bases. V dropped 4 bases and J dropped 3; count of bases not matched to a gene: 3. The CDR3 sequence is 17 residues long. Germline CDR1 is LGHDT and CDR2 is YNNKEL (reference sequence). The CDR3 coding sequence is TGTGCCAGCAGCCGACGGACTAGCGGGAGGGACACCGGGGAGCTGTTTTTT. It encodes CASSRRTSGRDTGELFF.

The chain joins TRBV27 to TRBJ1-5; D is possibly TRBD1 (6 bases). CDR1 is MNHEY, CDR2 SMNVEV, per germline (reference sequence). CDR3 length equals 14 residues. V lost 3 bases to trimming and J lost 5 bases, with 11 bases between them. CDR3 region: CASSFGGTDQPQHF. Written as DNA, the CDR3 is TGTGCCAGCAGTTTTGGGGGCACTGATCAGCCCCAGCATTTT.

The V gene is TRBV5-6, the J gene TRBJ1-1; 8 positions agree with TRBD1. Germline CDR1 is SGHDT and CDR2 is YYEEEE. The CDR3 is 14 residues long. The V gene end was trimmed by 4 bases and the J gene end by 4 bases; junction bases not matched to a gene: 6. CDR3: CASSPGQGVTEAFF. As DNA, the CDR3 is TGTGCCAGCAGCCCCGGACAGGGTGTCACTGAAGCTTTCTTT. The variable domain in full, completed from reference TRBV5-6 and TRBJ1-1, reads DAGVTQSPTHLIKTRGQQVTLRCSPKSGHDTVSWYQQALGQGPQFIFQYYEEEERQRGNFPDRFSGHQFPNYSSELNVNALLLGDSALYLCASSPGQGVTEAFFGQGTRLTVV.